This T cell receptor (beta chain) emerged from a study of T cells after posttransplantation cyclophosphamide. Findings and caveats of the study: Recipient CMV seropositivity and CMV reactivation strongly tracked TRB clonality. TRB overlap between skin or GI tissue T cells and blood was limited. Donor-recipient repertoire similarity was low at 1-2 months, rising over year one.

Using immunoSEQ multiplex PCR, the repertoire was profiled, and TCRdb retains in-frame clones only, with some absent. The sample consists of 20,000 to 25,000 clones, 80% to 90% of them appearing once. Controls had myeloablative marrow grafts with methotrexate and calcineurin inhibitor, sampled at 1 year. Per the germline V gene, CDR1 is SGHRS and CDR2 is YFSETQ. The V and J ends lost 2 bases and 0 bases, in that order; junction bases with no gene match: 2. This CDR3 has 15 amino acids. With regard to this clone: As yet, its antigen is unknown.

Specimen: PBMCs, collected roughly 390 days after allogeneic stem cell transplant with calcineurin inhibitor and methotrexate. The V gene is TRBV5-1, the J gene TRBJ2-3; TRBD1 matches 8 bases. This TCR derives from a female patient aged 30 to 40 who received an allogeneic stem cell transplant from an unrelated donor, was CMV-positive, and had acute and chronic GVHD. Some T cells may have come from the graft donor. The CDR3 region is CASSLTGGSTDTQYF. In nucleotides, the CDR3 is TGCGCCAGCAGCTTAACAGGGGGGAGCACAGATACGCAGTATTTT.